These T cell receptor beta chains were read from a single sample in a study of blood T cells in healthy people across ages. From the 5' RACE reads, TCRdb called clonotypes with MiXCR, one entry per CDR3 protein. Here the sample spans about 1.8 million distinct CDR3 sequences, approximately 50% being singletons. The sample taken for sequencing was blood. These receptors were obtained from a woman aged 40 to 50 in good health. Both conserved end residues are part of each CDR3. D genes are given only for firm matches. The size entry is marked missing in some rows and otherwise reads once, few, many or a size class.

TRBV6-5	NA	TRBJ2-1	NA	TGTGCCAGCAGTTCGGGACGGGTCGGGGGCAATGAGCAGTTCTTC	CASSSGRVGGNEQFF
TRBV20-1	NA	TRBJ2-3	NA	TGCAGTGCCCCCCTGTCAGTCGGTAATACGCAGTATTTT	CSAPLSVGNTQYF
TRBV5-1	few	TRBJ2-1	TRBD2	TGCGCCAGCAGCTTTGGTACCGCGGGGGGGAATGAGCAGTTCTTC	CASSFGTAGGNEQFF
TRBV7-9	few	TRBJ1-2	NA	TGTGCCAGCAGCTTAGTAGGGCTCACCCAGGGCTACACCTTC	CASSLVGLTQGYTF
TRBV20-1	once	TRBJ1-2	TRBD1	TGCAGTGCTAGAACCCAGGGGGCGCGAACCTATGACTACACCTTC	CSARTQGARTYDYTF
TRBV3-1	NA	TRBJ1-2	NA	TGTGCCAGCAGCCGCCAGCGGGGGCAGGGTGGCTACACCTTC	CASSRQRGQGGYTF
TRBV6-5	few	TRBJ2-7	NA	TGTGCCAGCAGTTACTCCCAGGTACAGGACGAGCAGTACTTC	CASSYSQVQDEQYF
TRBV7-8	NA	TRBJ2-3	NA	TGTGCCAGCAGCTTAGGTCCAGGGAATGGGGCAGATACGCAGTATTTT	CASSLGPGNGADTQYF
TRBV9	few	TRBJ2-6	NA	TGTGCCAGCAGCGTAGTCCCCTCTGGGGCCAACGTCCTGACTTTC	CASSVVPSGANVLTF
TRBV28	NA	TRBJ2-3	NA	TGTGCCAGCAGCCCTGGATGGCCCAAGAGGGCAGATACGCAGTATTTT	CASSPGWPKRADTQYF
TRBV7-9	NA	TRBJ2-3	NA	TGTGCCAGCAGCTTAGTTCTGAATTCGGCAGATACGCAGTATTTT	CASSLVLNSADTQYF
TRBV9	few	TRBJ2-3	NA	TGTGCCAGCAGCGGGGGAGCAGGAACGCAGTATTTT	CASSGGAGTQYF
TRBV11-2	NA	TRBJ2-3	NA	TGTGCCAGCAGCTTAGATATTCGCGGGAATACGCAGTATTTT	CASSLDIRGNTQYF
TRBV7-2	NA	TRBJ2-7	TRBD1	TGTGCCAGCAGCTTCAACAGGGGATACAATGAGCAGTACTTC	CASSFNRGYNEQYF
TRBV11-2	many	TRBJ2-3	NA	TGTGCCAGCAGTTTACGGGGTTCTAGCACAGATACGCAGTATTTT	CASSLRGSSTDTQYF